The rows below give T cell receptor beta chains drawn from one sample of a study of cytomegalovirus exposure and HLA in healthy donors. Libraries were prepared by immunoSEQ multiplex PCR; TCRdb keeps only in-frame clonotypes and omits some of them. The sample holds 60,000 to 70,000 clones, just under 80% seen once. The sample was PBMCs. Receptors originate from a woman in her thirties in good health and CMV-seronegative. Each CDR3 is given with its conserved first and last residue. A D gene is named only where the DNA matches it firmly. Size values are once, few and many counts, or a class for expanded clones, and some rows have none.

clone_size	v_call	d_call	j_call	cdr3_nt	cdr3_aa
few	TRBV2	TRBD2	TRBJ2-3	TGTGCCAGCAGTGGGGGCGGCGGCCTCGGGGGGGATACGCAGTATTTT	CASSGGGGLGGDTQYF
few	TRBV6-6	TRBD1	TRBJ1-1	TGTGCCAGCAAGGACAGGGGCCGACACACTGAAGCTTTCTTT	CASKDRGRHTEAFF
NA	TRBV7-8	NA	TRBJ1-2	TGTGCCAGCAGCTTACTTGCAGGGCCCTATGGCTACACCTTC	CASSLLAGPYGYTF
NA	TRBV6-5	TRBD1	TRBJ1-4	TGTGCCAGCGCGACAGGGACCGAAAAACTGTTTTTT	CASATGTEKLFF
NA	TRBV28	NA	TRBJ1-2	TGTGCCAGCTCGGGGTTCTATGGCTACACCTTC	CASSGFYGYTF
NA	TRBV10-1	NA	TRBJ1-1	TGCGCCAGCAGTGACAGGGGTAGGACTGAAGCTTTCTTT	CASSDRGRTEAFF
NA	TRBV7-6	NA	TRBJ1-5	TGTGCCAGCAGCTTAACAGCCAATCAGCCCCAGCATTTT	CASSLTANQPQHF
few	TRBV11-3	NA	TRBJ2-2	TGTGCCAGCAGCTTAGAAGGAGCCGGGGAGCTGTTTTTT	CASSLEGAGELFF
NA	TRBV30	NA	TRBJ1-3	TGTGCCTGGGTTGAAGGGGGCTCTGGAAACACCATATATTTT	CAWVEGGSGNTIYF
NA	TRBV2	NA	TRBJ2-7	TGTGCCAGCCAAGGGAGGAGGCAGTACTTC	CASQGRRQYF